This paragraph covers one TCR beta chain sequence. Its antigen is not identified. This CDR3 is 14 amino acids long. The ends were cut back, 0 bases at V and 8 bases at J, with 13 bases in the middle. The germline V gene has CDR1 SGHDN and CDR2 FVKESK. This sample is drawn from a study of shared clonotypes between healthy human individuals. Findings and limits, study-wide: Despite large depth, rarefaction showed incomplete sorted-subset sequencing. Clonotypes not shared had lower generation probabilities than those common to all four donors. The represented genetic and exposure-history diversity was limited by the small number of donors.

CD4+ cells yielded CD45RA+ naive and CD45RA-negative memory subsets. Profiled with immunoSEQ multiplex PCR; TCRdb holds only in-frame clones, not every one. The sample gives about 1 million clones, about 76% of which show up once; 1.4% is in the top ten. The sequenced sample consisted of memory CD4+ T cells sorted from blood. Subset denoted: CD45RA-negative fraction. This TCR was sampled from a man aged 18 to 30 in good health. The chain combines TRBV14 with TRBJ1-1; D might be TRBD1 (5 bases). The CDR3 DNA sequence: TGTGCCAGCAGCCAAGATAGGCAGGGAGTAGAAGCTTTCTTT. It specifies CASSQDRQGVEAFF.